One T cell receptor beta chain is described in this entry. Produced via immunoSEQ multiplex PCR; TCRdb's table is partial and in-frame only. The sample consists of some 1 million clones, about 75% of them appearing once. The sample originates from a study of shared clonotypes between healthy human individuals. CDR3 length: 17 amino acids. CDR1 MGHRA and CDR2 YSYEKL come from the germline V gene. V was trimmed by 2 bases and J by 6 bases, leaving 20 bases between them. Sequencing was done on a sample of memory CD4+ T cells sorted from blood. Sample subset: CD45RA-negative fraction. The sequence was collected from a man between 18 and 35 years old in good health. The gene calls are TRBV4-1 and TRBJ2-1; D possibly corresponds to TRBD2 (5 bases). The CDR3 loop is CASSQLALLATRNEQFF. The CDR3 DNA follows: TGCGCCAGCAGCCAACTAGCTCTACTCGCTACTCGCAATGAGCAGTTCTTC.